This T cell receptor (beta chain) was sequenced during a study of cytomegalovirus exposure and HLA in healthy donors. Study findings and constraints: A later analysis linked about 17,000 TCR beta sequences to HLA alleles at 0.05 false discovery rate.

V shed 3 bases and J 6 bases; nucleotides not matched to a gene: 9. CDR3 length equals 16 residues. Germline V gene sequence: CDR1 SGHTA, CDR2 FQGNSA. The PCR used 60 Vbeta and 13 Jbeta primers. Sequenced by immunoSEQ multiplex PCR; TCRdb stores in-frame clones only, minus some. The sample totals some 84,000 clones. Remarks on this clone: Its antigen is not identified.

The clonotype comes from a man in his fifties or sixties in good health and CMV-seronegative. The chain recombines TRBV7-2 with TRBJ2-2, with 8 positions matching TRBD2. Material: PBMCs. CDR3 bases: TGTGCCAGCAGCTTGGCCAGCGGGGGTTATTCCGGGGAGCTGTTTTTT. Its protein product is CASSLASGGYSGELFF.